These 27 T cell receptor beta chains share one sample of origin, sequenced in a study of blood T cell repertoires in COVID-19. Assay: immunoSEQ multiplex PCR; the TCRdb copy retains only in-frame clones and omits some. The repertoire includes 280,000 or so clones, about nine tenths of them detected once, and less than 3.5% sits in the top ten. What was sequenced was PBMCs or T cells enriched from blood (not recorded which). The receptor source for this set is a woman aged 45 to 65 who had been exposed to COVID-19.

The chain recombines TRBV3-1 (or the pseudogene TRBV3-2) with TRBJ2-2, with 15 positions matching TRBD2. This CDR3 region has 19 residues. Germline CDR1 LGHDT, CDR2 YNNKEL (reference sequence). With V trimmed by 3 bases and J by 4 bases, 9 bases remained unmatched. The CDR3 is CASSHRTSGGAAGTGELFF. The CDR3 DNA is TGTGCCAGCAGCCATAGGACTAGCGGGGGGGCCGCGGGCACCGGGGAGCTGTTTTTT.

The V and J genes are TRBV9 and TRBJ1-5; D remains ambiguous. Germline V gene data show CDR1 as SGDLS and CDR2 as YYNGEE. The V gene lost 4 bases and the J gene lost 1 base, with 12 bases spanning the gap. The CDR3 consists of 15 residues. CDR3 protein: CASSPLPGSNQPQHF. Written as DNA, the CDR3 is TGTGCCAGCAGCCCGTTACCAGGCAGCAATCAGCCCCAGCATTTT. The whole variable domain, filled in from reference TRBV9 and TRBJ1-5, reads DSGVTQTPKHLITATGQRVTLRCSPRSGDLSVYWYQQSLDQGLQFLIQYYNGEERAKGNILERFSAQQFPDLHSELNLSSLELGDSALYFCASSPLPGSNQPQHFGDGTRLSIL.

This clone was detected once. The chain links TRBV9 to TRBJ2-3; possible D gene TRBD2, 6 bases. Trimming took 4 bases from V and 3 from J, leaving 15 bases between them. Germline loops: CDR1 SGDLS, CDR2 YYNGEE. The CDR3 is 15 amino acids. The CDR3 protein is CASSPYGGTTDTQYF. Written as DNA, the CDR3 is TGTGCCAGCAGCCCTTACGGGGGAACAACAGATACGCAGTATTTT.

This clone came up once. DNA of the CDR3: TGTGCCAGCAGCTTACCGGACAGCTCCTACGAGCAGTACTTC. It encodes CASSLPDSSYEQYF. The chain is built from TRBV11-2 and TRBJ2-7, with D possibly TRBD1 on 6 matching bases. This CDR3 region has 14 residues. The V end was cut by 2 bases, the J end by 0 bases, with 8 bases between. Germline CDR1 is SGHAT and CDR2 is FQNNGV.

CDR3 sequence reads: CASSWQGSLYNSPLHF. The CDR3 DNA sequence: TGTGCCAGCAGTTGGCAGGGTTCCCTCTATAATTCACCCCTCCACTTT. This sequence joins TRBV28 and TRBJ1-6, with TRBD1 as a possible D gene (5 bases). This CDR3 is built from 16 residues. Germline loops: CDR1 MDHEN, CDR2 SYDVKM. V dropped 4 bases and J dropped 3 bases, with 13 bases sitting between them.

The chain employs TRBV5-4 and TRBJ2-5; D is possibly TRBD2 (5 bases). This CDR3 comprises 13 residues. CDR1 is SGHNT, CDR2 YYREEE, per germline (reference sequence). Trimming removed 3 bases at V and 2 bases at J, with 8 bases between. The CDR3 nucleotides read TGTGCCAGCAGCTCCGGACTGCAAGAGACCCAGTACTTC. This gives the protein CASSSGLQETQYF.

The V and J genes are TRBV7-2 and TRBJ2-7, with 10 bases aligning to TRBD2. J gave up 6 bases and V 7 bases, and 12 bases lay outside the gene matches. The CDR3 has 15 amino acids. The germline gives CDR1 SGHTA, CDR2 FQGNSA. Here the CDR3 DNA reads TGTGCCAGCACCCCGAGCGGGGGGGCCGGTTTCGAGCAGTACTTC. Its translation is CASTPSGGAGFEQYF.

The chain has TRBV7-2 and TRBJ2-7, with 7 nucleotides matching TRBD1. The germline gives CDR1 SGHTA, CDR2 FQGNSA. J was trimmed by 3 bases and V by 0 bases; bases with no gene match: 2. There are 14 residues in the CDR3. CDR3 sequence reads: CASSLAGQLYEQYF. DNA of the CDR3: TGTGCCAGCAGCTTAGCGGGACAGCTCTACGAGCAGTACTTC.

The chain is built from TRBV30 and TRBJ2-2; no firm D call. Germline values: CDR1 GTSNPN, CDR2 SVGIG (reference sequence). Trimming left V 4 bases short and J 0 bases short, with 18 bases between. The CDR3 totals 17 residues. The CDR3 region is CAWKKAPGISNTGELFF. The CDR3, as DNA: TGTGCCTGGAAAAAAGCCCCGGGTATCTCGAACACCGGGGAGCTGTTTTTT.

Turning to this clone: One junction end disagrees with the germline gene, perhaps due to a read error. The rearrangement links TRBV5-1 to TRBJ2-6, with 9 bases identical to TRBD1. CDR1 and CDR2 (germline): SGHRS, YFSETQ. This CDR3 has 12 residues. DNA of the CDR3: TGCGCCAGCAGCTTGGGGGACAGGGTTAAGTCTTTC. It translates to CASSLGDRVKSF.

In DNA, the CDR3 is TGTGCCAGCAGCTTTAGGACTAGCGGGGGCCTATCCTACGAGCAGTACTTC. Protein: CASSFRTSGGLSYEQYF. The V and J genes are TRBV7-2 and TRBJ2-7, with 13 positions matching TRBD2. Trimming at V came to 3 bases and at J to 1 base, leaving 6 bases not matched to a gene. The CDR3 contains 17 residues. Germline CDR1 reads SGHTA; CDR2 reads FQGNSA.

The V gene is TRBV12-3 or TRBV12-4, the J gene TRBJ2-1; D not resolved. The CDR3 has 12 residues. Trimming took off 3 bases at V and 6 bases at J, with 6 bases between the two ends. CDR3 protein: CASSFYGNEQFF. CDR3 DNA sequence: TGTGCCAGCAGTTTTTACGGCAATGAGCAGTTCTTC.

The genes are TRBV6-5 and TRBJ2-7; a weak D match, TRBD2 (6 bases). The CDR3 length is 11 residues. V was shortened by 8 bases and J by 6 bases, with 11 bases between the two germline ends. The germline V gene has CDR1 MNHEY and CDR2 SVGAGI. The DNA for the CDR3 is TGTGCCAGCGGAGGAGGGTTCGAGCAGTACTTC. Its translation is CASGGGFEQYF.

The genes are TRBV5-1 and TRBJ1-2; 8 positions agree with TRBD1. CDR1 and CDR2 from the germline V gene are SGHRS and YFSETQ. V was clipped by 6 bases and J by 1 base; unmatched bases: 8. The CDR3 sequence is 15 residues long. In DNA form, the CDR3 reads TGCGCCAGCACACCACAGGGGGGGAATAACTATGGCTACACCTTC. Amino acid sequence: CASTPQGGNNYGYTF.

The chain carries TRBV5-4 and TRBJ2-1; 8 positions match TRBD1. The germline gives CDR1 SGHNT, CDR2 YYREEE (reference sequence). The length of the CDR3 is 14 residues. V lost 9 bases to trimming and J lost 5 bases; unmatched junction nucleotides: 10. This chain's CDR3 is CATGTGQAHNEQFF. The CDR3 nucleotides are TGTGCCACTGGTACGGGACAGGCCCACAATGAGCAGTTCTTC.

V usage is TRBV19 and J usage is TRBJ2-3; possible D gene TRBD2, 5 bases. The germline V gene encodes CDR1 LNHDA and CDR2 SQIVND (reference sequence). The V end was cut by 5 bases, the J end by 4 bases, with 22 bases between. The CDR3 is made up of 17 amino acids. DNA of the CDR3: TGTGCCAGTAGTCCCCGTCGAGGGTCGAGAGTTGCAGATACGCAGTATTTT. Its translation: CASSPRRGSRVADTQYF.

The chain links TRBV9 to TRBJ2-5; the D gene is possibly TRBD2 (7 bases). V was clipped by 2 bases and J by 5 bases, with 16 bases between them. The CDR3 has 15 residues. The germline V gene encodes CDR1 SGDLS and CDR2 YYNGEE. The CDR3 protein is CASSVGGASWETQYF. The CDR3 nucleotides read TGTGCCAGCAGCGTTGGGGGGGCAAGTTGGGAGACCCAGTACTTC.

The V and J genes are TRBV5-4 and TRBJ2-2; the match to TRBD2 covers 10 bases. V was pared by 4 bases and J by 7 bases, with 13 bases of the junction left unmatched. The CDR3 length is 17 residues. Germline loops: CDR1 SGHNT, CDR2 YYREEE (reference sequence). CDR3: CASSLSSGGFNRGELFF. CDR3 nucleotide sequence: TGTGCCAGCAGCCTTAGTAGCGGGGGGTTTAATCGCGGGGAGCTGTTTTTT.

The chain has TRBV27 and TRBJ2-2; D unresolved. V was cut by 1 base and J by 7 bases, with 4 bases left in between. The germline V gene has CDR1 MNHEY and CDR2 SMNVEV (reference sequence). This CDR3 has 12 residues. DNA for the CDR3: TGTGCCAGCAGTTTATATAGCGGGGAGCTGTTTTTT. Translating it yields CASSLYSGELFF.

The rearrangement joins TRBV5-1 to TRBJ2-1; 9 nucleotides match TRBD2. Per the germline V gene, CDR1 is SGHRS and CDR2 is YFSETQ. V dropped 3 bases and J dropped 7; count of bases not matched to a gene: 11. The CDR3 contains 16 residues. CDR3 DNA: TGCGCCAGCAGCTCCGCGGGAGGGGGGATCGTGAATGAGCAGTTCTTC. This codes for CASSSAGGGIVNEQFF.

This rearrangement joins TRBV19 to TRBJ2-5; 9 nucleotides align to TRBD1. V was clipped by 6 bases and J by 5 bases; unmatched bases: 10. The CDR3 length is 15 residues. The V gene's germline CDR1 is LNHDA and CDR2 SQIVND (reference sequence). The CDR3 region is CASSITGGVKETQYF. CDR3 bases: TGTGCCAGTAGCATTACAGGGGGCGTAAAGGAGACCCAGTACTTC. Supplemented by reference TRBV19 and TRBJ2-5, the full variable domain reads DGGITQSPKYLFRKEGQNVTLSCEQNLNHDAMYWYRQDPGQGLRLIYYSQIVNDFQKGDIAEGYSVSREKKESFPLTVTSAQKNPTAFYLCASSITGGVKETQYFGPGTRLLVL.

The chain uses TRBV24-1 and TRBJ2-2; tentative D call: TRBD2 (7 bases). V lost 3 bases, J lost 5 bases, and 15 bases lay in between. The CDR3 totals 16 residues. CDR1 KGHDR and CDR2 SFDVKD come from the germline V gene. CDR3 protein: CATSDPTRGGTGELFF. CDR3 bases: TGTGCCACCAGTGATCCGACTAGGGGGGGAACCGGGGAGCTGTTTTTT.

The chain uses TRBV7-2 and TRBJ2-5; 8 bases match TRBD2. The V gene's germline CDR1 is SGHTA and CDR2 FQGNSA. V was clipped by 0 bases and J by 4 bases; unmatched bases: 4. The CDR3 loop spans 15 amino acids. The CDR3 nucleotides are TGTGCCAGCAGCTTAGCCCTGGGACTAGGAGAGACCCAGTACTTC. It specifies CASSLALGLGETQYF.

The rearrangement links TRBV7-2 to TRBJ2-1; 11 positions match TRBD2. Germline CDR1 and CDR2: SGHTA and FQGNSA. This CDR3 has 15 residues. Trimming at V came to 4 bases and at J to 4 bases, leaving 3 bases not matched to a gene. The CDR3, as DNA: TGTGCCAGCAGCTCGACTAGCGGGATTTACAATGAGCAGTTCTTC. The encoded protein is CASSSTSGIYNEQFF. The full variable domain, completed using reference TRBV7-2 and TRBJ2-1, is GAGVSQSPSNKVTEKGKDVELRCDPISGHTALYWYRQSLGQGLEFLIYFQGNSAPDKSGLPSDRFSAERTGGSVSTLTIQRTQQEDSAVYLCASSSTSGIYNEQFFGPGTRLTVL.

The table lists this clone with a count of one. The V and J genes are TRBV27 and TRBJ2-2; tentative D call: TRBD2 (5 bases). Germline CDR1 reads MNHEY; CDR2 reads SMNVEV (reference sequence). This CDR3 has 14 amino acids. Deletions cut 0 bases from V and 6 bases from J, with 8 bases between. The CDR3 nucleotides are TGTGCCAGCAGTTTATCAGGGAGTCCCGGGGAGCTGTTTTTT. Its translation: CASSLSGSPGELFF.

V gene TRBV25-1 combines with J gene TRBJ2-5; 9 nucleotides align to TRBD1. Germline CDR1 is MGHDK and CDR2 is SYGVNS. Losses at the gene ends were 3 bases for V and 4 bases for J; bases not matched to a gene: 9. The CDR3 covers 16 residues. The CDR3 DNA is TGTGCCAGCAGTGACCCCACAGGGGGCGCGGGAGAGACCCAGTACTTC. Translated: CASSDPTGGAGETQYF.

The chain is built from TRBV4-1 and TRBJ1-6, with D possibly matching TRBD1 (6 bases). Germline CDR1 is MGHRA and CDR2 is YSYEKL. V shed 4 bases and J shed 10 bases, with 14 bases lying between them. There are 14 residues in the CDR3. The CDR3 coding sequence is TGCGCCAGCAGCCCTATAACAGGGATATCACCCCTCCACTTT. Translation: CASSPITGISPLHF.